This T cell receptor (beta chain) was recorded in a study of control samples from healthy donors and cancer patients. Repertoires were generated with immunoSEQ multiplex PCR, while TCRdb's copy carries only in-frame clones and drops some. The sample yields about 150,000 clones, about nine tenths seen once. The V end was cut by 3 bases, the J end by 4 bases, with 12 bases between. The length of the CDR3 is 14 residues. Per germline, CDR1 SNHLY and CDR2 FYNNEI. Material for sequencing was blood. The rearrangement joins TRBV2 to TRBJ2-5; a possible D gene is TRBD1 (6 bases). The sequence was obtained from a woman aged 40 to 50 in good health. CDR3 protein: CASSEIRGIETQYF. Here the CDR3 DNA reads TGTGCCAGCAGTGAGATCAGGGGTATAGAGACCCAGTACTTC.